A selection of T cell receptor beta chains follows, all from one sample in a study of chemoradiotherapy in HPV16-positive cancers. The table came from immunoSEQ multiplex PCR; TCRdb's copy has only in-frame clones and leaves some out. The sample holds approximately 5,900 clones, roughly 84% seen once. Sample: tumor tissue, taken from a patient who underwent chemoradiotherapy. Source of these receptors: a human donor with HPV-associated anogenital cancer. Both conserved end residues are part of each CDR3. A D gene is named only where the DNA matches it firmly. Where a row states a size, it is once, few, many or the class of an expanded clone; other rows omit it.

d_gene	abundance	v_gene	j_gene	CDR3nt	CDR3aa
TRBD1	once	TRBV5-6	TRBJ2-7	TGTGCCAGCAGCTACGGACAGGGTAAGCTCTACGAGCAGTACTTC	CASSYGQGKLYEQYF
NA	NA	TRBV25-1	TRBJ1-5	TGTGCCACCACCTTATTCAGACAGGGCAATCAGCCCCAGCATTTT	CATTLFRQGNQPQHF
TRBD1	NA	TRBV10-3	TRBJ1-2	TGTGCCATCGGTGGAGGGGGCGGGGGAGGAACTAACTATGGCTACACCTTC	CAIGGGGGGGTNYGYTF
TRBD1	NA	TRBV29-1	TRBJ1-1	TGCAGCGTTACCGGGACAGGTTCATGGAACACTGAAGCTTTCTTT	CSVTGTGSWNTEAFF
TRBD1	NA	TRBV5-6	TRBJ2-3	TGTGCCAGCAGCAGACGGACAGGGACTAGCACAGATACGCAGTATTTT	CASSRRTGTSTDTQYF
TRBD1	NA	TRBV2	TRBJ1-5	TGTGCCAGCAGAGGGGACAGGGCCGGGAATCAGCCCCAGCATTTT	CASRGDRAGNQPQHF
NA	NA	TRBV18	TRBJ1-1	TGTGCCAGCAAACCTCGACAGGACACTGAAGCTTTCTTT	CASKPRQDTEAFF
TRBD1	NA	TRBV6-1	TRBJ1-2	TGTGCCAGCAGTGAATACAGGGGAACCGCTAACTATGGCTACACCTTC	CASSEYRGTANYGYTF
NA	few	TRBV30	TRBJ2-1	TGTGCCTGGAGTGTAGCAGGGGCCCAGTTCTTC	CAWSVAGAQFF
NA	once	TRBV6-5	TRBJ1-3	TGTGCCAGCAGTTACGACAGCTCTGGAAACACCATATATTTT	CASSYDSSGNTIYF